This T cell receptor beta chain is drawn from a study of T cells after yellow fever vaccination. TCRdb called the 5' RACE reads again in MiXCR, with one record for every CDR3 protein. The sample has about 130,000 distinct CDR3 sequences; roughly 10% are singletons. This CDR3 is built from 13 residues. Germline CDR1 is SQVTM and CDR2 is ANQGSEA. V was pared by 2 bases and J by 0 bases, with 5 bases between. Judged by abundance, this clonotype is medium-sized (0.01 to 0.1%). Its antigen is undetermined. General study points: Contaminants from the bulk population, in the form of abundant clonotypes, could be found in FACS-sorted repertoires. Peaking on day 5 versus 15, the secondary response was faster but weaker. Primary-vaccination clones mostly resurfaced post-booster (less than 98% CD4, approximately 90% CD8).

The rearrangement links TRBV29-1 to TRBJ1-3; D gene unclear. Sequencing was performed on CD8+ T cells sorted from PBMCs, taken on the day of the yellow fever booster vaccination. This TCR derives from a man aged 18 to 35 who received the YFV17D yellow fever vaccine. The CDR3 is CSVEPGSGNTIYF. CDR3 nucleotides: TGCAGCGTTGAACCAGGCTCTGGAAACACCATATATTTT.